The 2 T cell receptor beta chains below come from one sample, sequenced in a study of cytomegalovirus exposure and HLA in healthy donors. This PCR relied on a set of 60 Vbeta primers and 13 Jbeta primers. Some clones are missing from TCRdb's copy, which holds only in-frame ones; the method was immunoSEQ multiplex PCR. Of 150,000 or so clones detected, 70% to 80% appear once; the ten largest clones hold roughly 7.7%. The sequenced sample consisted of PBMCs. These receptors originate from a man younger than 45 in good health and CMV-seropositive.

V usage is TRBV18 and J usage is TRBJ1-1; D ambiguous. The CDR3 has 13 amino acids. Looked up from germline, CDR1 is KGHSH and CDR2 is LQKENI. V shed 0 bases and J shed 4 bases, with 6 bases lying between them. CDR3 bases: TGTGCCAGCTCACCACCGGAGGTCACTGAAGCTTTCTTT. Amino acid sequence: CASSPPEVTEAFF. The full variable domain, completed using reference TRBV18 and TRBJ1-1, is NAGVMQNPRHLVRRRGQEARLRCSPMKGHSHVYWYRQLPEEGLKFMVYLQKENIIDESGMPKERFSAEFPKEGPSILRIQQVVRGDSAAYFCASSPPEVTEAFFGQGTRLTVV.

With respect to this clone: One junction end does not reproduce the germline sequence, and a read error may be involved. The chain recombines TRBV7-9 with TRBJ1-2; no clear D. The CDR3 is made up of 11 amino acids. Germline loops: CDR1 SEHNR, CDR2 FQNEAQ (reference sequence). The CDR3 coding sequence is TGTTCCAGCACCCTAGGTCAAGACTACACCTTC. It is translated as CSSTLGQDYTF.